Listed below are T cell receptor beta chains from one sample, sequenced in a study of CD8+ T cells in alopecia areata. TCRdb's copy holds only in-frame clones and misses some; the assay was immunoSEQ multiplex PCR. The table records 120,000 to 150,000 clones, about two thirds of them present only once. The sample consisted of CD8+ T cells sorted from blood. The receptors come from a human donor in good health. Both conserved end residues are part of each CDR3. Each record gives: clone size, D gene, J gene, V gene, CDR3 protein, CDR3 DNA. The D gene is left open where the match is weak. Clone size, where shown, is once, few, many, or a class for clones that have expanded.

-,-,TRBJ2-7,TRBV11-2,CASSLEGLEWSYEQYF,TGTGCCAGCAGCTTAGAAGGTTTAGAGTGGTCCTACGAGCAGTACTTC
-,TRBD2,TRBJ2-5,TRBV29-1,CSEVAGQETQYF,TGCAGCGAGGTAGCGGGTCAAGAGACCCAGTACTTC
-,-,TRBJ2-7,TRBV7-9,CASSLPTELPEQYF,TGTGCCAGCAGCTTACCGACGGAGCTCCCCGAGCAGTACTTC
-,TRBD1,TRBJ1-1,TRBV28,CASCRKGAGGGPEAFF,TGTGCCAGCTGTCGAAAGGGGGCAGGGGGAGGTCCTGAAGCTTTCTTT
-,-,TRBJ1-2,TRBV29-1,CSDSYGYTF,TGCAGCGACAGCTATGGCTACACCTTC
-,-,TRBJ2-1,TRBV29-1,CSLRSASYNEQFF,TGCAGCCTTAGATCGGCTAGCTACAATGAGCAGTTCTTC
-,-,TRBJ2-3,TRBV9,CASSVDDTQYF,TGTGCCAGCAGCGTAGATGATACGCAGTATTTT
-,TRBD2,TRBJ2-1,TRBV27,CASSLLGGSYNEQFF,TGTGCCAGCAGTTTATTGGGGGGGTCCTACAATGAGCAGTTCTTC
-,-,TRBJ1-5,TRBV9,CASGRPDQPQHF,TGTGCCAGCGGAAGACCTGATCAGCCCCAGCATTTT
-,-,TRBJ2-7,TRBV2,CASYGSPRGGDEQYF,TGTGCCAGCTACGGTAGTCCTAGGGGAGGCGACGAGCAGTACTTC
-,TRBD1,TRBJ2-5,TRBV13,CASSWGQGQETQYF,TGTGCCAGCAGCTGGGGACAGGGACAAGAGACCCAGTACTTC
-,TRBD1,TRBJ2-5,TRBV13,CASSPGTGRETQYF,TGTGCCAGCAGTCCCGGGACAGGGAGGGAGACCCAGTACTTC
-,TRBD1,TRBJ2-7,TRBV7-9,CASVGSGTASYEQYF,TGTGCCAGCGTTGGTTCCGGGACAGCATCCTACGAGCAGTACTTC
-,-,TRBJ1-1,TRBV29-1,CSVIKGLANTEAFF,TGCAGCGTTATTAAGGGATTAGCGAACACTGAAGCTTTCTTT
once,TRBD2,TRBJ2-1,TRBV9,CASSEATSGRARNEQFF,TGTGCCAGCAGCGAGGCCACTAGCGGGAGGGCCCGGAATGAGCAGTTCTTC
-,-,TRBJ2-7,TRBV5-6,CASSSVSGTDYDEQYF,TGTGCCAGCAGCTCCGTCTCCGGGACGGACTACGACGAGCAGTACTTC
-,TRBD2,TRBJ2-7,TRBV4-1,CASSQASGSSYEQYF,TGCGCCAGCAGCCAGGCTAGCGGCAGCTCCTACGAGCAGTACTTC
-,-,TRBJ1-2,TRBV5-1,CASSPGLGSLDGYTF,TGCGCCAGCAGCCCCGGGTTAGGGAGCTTGGATGGCTACACCTTC
-,TRBD2,TRBJ2-1,TRBV15,CATSREPAGGEQFF,TGTGCCACCAGCAGAGAGCCGGCGGGAGGTGAGCAGTTCTTC
few,TRBD2,TRBJ2-2,TRBV5-1,CASSLRLAGEFYGNTGELFF,TGCGCCAGCAGCTTACGACTAGCGGGAGAGTTCTATGGGAACACCGGGGAGCTGTTTTTT
-,-,TRBJ2-2,TRBV29-1,CSVDGNTGELFF,TGCAGCGTTGATGGGAACACCGGGGAGCTGTTTTTT
-,TRBD2,TRBJ2-3,TRBV4-1,CASSPTSGRRTDTQYF,TGCGCCAGCAGCCCGACTAGCGGGAGACGCACAGATACGCAGTATTTT
-,-,TRBJ1-1,TRBV7-6,CASRSYSGNTEAFF,TGTGCCAGCAGGTCCTATTCTGGCAACACTGAAGCTTTCTTT
-,TRBD2,TRBJ2-7,TRBV7-8,CASSPEAGRSYEQYF,TGTGCCAGCAGCCCGGAAGCGGGAAGATCCTACGAGCAGTACTTC
-,TRBD2,TRBJ2-7,TRBV25-1,CASRGTSGYEQYF,TGTGCCAGCAGAGGGACTAGCGGCTACGAGCAGTACTTC
-,TRBD2,TRBJ2-7,TRBV5-1,CASSLGTGLAGLDREQYF,TGCGCCAGCAGCTTGGGAACCGGACTAGCGGGTCTTGATCGGGAGCAGTACTTC
-,-,TRBJ1-1,TRBV20-1,CSLVNTEAFF,TGCAGCTTGGTGAACACTGAAGCTTTCTTT
-,TRBD1,TRBJ1-5,TRBV4-1,CASSQVGTADQPQHF,TGCGCCAGCAGCCAAGTAGGGACAGCAGATCAGCCCCAGCATTTT
-,-,TRBJ2-7,TRBV2,CASRTRAYEQYF,TGTGCCAGCAGGACTCGGGCCTACGAGCAGTACTTC
-,TRBD2,TRBJ2-7,TRBV5-1,CASSNDSGSYEQYF,TGCGCCAGCAGCAACGATAGCGGGAGCTACGAGCAGTACTTC
-,-,TRBJ2-7,TRBV30,CASSGEGYEQYF,TGTGCCTCTTCAGGAGAGGGCTACGAGCAGTACTTC
-,-,TRBJ2-1,TRBV13,CASSHYGSNPYNEQFF,TGTGCCAGCAGCCACTACGGGAGCAACCCCTACAATGAGCAGTTCTTC
few,-,TRBJ2-1,TRBV7-9,CASSLGTVSYNEQFF,TGTGCCAGCAGCTTAGGGACGGTCTCCTACAATGAGCAGTTCTTC
-,-,TRBJ1-1,TRBV4-1,CASSLRGTEAFF,TGCGCCAGCAGCCTACGTGGGACTGAAGCTTTCTTT
-,-,TRBJ2-2,TRBV5-1,CASSLWGIEGPGELFF,TGCGCCAGCAGCCTCTGGGGGATAGAAGGTCCCGGGGAGCTGTTTTTT
few,-,TRBJ2-7,TRBV2,CASRLRGVEQYF,TGTGCCAGCAGGTTGAGAGGCGTCGAGCAGTACTTC
-,TRBD2,TRBJ2-7,TRBV5-1,CASSSVTSGRRYEQYF,TGCGCCAGCAGCTCCGTTACTAGCGGGAGACGCTACGAGCAGTACTTC
-,-,TRBJ1-3,TRBV23-1,CAYFLGSGNTIYF,TGCGCCTACTTCCTGGGTTCGGGAAACACCATATATTTT
-,-,TRBJ2-5,TRBV11-2,CASSEGVGDLETQYF,TGTGCCAGCAGCGAGGGAGTAGGGGACCTGGAGACCCAGTACTTC
-,-,TRBJ2-2,TRBV7-8,CASSPVGPTGELFF,TGTGCCAGCAGCCCCGTGGGTCCCACCGGGGAGCTGTTTTTT
-,-,TRBJ1-2,TRBV5-5,CASSLDPDGYTF,TGTGCCAGCAGCTTGGACCCGGATGGCTACACCTTC
-,-,TRBJ2-2,TRBV27,CASSFAGRGTGELFF,TGTGCCAGCAGTTTTGCGGGTCGCGGCACCGGGGAGCTGTTTTTT
-,-,TRBJ1-1,TRBV25-1,CASGSHEAFF,TGTGCCAGTGGGTCCCATGAAGCTTTCTTT
-,-,TRBJ1-5,TRBV9,CASSRQGTQPQHF,TGTGCCAGCAGCCGCCAGGGGACTCAGCCCCAGCATTTT
-,TRBD1,TRBJ2-7,TRBV29-1,CSAGTGGSYEQYF,TGCAGCGCCGGGACAGGGGGCTCCTACGAGCAGTACTTC
-,TRBD2,TRBJ2-1,TRBV13,CASGLAGNNEQFF,TGTGCCAGCGGACTAGCGGGAAACAATGAGCAGTTCTTC
-,-,TRBJ2-1,TRBV11-1,CASSSRPGNEQFF,TGTGCCAGCAGCTCGAGGCCAGGCAATGAGCAGTTCTTC
-,-,TRBJ2-3,TRBV9,CASSVSGSTDTQYF,TGTGCCAGCAGCGTTAGCGGAAGCACAGATACGCAGTATTTT
-,-,TRBJ2-2,TRBV2,CASSEIAIFSATGELFF,TGTGCCAGCAGTGAAATAGCGATCTTTAGCGCAACCGGGGAGCTGTTTTTT
-,-,TRBJ1-4,TRBV6-5,CASSSTRVGEKLFF,TGTGCCAGCAGTTCAACCCGGGTGGGTGAAAAACTGTTTTTT
-,-,TRBJ1-5,TRBV2,CASSEAVTVSQHF,TGTGCCAGCAGTGAAGCGGTTACGGTGTCCCAGCATTTT
-,-,TRBJ1-1,TRBV28,CASSWVGGNTEAFF,TGTGCCAGCAGTTGGGTGGGCGGGAACACTGAAGCTTTCTTT
-,TRBD2,TRBJ2-5,TRBV2,CASSEAGRLAGETQYF,TGTGCCAGCAGTGAAGCCGGTAGACTAGCGGGAGAGACCCAGTACTTC